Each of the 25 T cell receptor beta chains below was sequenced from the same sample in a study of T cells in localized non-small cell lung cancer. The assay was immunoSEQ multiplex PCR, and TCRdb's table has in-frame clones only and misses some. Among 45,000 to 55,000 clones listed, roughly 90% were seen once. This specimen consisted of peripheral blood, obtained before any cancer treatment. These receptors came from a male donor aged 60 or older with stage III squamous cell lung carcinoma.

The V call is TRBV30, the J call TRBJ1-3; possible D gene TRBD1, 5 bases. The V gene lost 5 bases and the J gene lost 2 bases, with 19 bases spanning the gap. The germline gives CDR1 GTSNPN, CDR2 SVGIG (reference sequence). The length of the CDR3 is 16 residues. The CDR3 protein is CAWGASLLWAGNTIYF. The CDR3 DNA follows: TGTGCCTGGGGGGCCTCCCTTCTGTGGGCTGGAAACACCATATATTTT.

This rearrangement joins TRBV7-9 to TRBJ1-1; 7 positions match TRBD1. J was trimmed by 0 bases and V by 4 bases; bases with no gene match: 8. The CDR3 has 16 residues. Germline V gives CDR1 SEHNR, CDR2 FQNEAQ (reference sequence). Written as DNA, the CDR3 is TGTGCCAGCAGCTCGTTACAGGGGCCTTTGAACACTGAAGCTTTCTTT. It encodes CASSSLQGPLNTEAFF.

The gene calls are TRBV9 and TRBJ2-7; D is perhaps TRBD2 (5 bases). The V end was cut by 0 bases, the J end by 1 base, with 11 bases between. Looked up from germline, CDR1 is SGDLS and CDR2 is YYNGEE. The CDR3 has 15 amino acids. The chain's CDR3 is CASSVGGVSSYEQYF. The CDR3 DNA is TGTGCCAGCAGCGTAGGGGGAGTTTCTTCCTACGAGCAGTACTTC. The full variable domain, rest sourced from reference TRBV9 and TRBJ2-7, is DSGVTQTPKHLITATGQRVTLRCSPRSGDLSVYWYQQSLDQGLQFLIQYYNGEERAKGNILERFSAQQFPDLHSELNLSSLELGDSALYFCASSVGGVSSYEQYFGPGTRLTVT.

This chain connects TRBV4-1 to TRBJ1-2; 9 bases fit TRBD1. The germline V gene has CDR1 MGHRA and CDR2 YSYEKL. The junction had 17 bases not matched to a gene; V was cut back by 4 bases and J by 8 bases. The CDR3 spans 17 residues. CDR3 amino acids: CASSREEPGQGTGGYTF. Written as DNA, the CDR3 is TGCGCCAGCAGCCGAGAGGAGCCGGGACAGGGTACAGGGGGCTACACCTTC.

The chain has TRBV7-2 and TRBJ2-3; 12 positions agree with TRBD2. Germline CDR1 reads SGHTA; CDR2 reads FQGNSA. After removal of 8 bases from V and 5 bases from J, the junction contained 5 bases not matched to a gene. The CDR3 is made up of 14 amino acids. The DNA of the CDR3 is TGTGCCAGCTATCTAGCGGGGGGGCGAGATACGCAGTATTTT. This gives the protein CASYLAGGRDTQYF.

DNA for the CDR3: TGTGCCAGCTCCGGCGCCGGGACAGGGGGGCAGACCCAGTACTTC. Translation: CASSGAGTGGQTQYF. The genes are TRBV27 and TRBJ2-5; the match to TRBD1 covers 11 bases. Trimming at V came to 8 bases and at J to 6 bases, leaving 11 bases not matched to a gene. Germline CDR1 reads MNHEY; CDR2 reads SMNVEV (reference sequence). This CDR3 has 15 residues.

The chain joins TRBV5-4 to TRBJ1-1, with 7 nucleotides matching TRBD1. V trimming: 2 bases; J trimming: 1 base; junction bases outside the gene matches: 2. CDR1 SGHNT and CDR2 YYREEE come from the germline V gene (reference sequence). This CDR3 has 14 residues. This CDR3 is CASSFRQGNTEAFF. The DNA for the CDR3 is TGTGCCAGCAGCTTCAGACAGGGGAACACTGAAGCTTTCTTT. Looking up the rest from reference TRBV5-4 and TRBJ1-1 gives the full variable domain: ETGVTQSPTHLIKTRGQQVTLRCSSQSGHNTVSWYQQALGQGPQFIFQYYREEENGRGNFPPRFSGLQFPNYSSELNVNALELDDSALYLCASSFRQGNTEAFFGQGTRLTVV.

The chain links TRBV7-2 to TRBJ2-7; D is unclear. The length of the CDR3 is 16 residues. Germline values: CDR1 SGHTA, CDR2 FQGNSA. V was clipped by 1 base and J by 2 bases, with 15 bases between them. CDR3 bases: TGTGCCAGCAGCTTAGTGAAGGGCCCAAGGGCCTACGAGCAGTACTTC. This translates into CASSLVKGPRAYEQYF.

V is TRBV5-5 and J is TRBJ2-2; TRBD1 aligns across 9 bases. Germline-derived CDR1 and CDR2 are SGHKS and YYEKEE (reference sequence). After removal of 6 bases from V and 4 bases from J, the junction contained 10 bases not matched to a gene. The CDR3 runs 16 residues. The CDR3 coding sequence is TGTGCCAGCACCTTCGGGACAGGGTGGGGCACCGGGGAGCTGTTTTTT. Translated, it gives CASTFGTGWGTGELFF.

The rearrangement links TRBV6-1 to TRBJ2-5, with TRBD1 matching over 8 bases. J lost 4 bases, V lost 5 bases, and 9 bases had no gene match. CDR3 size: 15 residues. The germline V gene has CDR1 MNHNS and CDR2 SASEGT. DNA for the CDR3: TGTGCCAGCAGTTTAATCAGGGGGCTCGGAGAGACCCAGTACTTC. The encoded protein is CASSLIRGLGETQYF.

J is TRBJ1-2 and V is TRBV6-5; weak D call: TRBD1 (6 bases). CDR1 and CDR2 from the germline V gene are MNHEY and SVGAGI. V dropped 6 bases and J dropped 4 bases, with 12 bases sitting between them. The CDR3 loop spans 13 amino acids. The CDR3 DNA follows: TGTGCCAGCAGCACCGGGACATTCTATGGCTACACCTTC. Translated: CASSTGTFYGYTF.

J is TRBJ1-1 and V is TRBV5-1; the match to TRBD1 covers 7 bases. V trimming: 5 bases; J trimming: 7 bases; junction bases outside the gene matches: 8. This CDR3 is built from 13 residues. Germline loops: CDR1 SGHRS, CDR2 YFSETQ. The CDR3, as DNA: TGCGCCAGCAGGTCGGGCGACAGGGTTGAAGCTTTCTTT. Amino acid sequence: CASRSGDRVEAFF.

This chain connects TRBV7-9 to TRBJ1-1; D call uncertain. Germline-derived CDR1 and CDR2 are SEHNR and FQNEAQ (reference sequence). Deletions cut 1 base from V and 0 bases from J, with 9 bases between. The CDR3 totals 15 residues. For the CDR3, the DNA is TGTGCCAGCAGCTTAGGCGCGGGGATGAACACTGAAGCTTTCTTT. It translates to CASSLGAGMNTEAFF.

CDR3 bases: TGTGCCAGCAGCTTGGGGACGGGGAATTTCCCCCTCCACTTT. This translates into CASSLGTGNFPLHF. The V call is TRBV7-3, the J call TRBJ1-6; maybe TRBD1 (5 bases). The CDR3 loop spans 14 amino acids. Germline V CDR1 and CDR2: SGHTA, FQGTGA. Deletions cut 3 bases from V and 13 bases from J, with 16 bases between. Drawing the rest from reference TRBV7-3 and TRBJ1-6, the complete variable domain is GAGVSQTPSNKVTEKGKYVELRCDPISGHTALYWYRQSLGQGPEFLIYFQGTGAADDSGLPNDRFFAVRPEGSVSTLKIQRTERGDSAVYLCASSLGTGNFPLHFGNGTRLTVT.

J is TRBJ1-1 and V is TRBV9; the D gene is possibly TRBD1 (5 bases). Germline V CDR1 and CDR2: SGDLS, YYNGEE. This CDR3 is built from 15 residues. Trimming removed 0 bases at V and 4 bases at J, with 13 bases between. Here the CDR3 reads CASSVGGWGGTEAFF. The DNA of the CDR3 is TGTGCCAGCAGCGTAGGCGGGTGGGGGGGCACTGAAGCTTTCTTT.

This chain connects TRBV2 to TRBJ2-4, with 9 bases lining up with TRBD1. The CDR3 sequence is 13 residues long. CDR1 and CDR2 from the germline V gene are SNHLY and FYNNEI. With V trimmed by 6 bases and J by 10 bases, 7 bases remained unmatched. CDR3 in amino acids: CASREDRGDIQYF. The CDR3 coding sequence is TGTGCCAGCAGGGAGGACAGGGGAGATATTCAGTACTTC.

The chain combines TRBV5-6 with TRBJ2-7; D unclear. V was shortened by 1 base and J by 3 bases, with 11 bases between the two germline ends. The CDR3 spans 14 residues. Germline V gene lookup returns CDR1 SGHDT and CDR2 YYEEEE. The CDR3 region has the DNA TGTGCCAGCAGCTTGAGGCAGGTCAGCTACGAGCAGTACTTC. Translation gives CASSLRQVSYEQYF.

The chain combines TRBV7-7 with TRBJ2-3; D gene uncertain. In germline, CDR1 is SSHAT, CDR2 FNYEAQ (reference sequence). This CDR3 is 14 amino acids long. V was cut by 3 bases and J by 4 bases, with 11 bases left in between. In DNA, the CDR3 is TGTGCCAGCAGCTTTGGCATAGCCTCAGATACGCAGTATTTT. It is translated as CASSFGIASDTQYF.

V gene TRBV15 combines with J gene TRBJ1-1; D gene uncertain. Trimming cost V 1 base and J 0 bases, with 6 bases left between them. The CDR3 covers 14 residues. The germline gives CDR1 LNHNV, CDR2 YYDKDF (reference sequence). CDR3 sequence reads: CATSRGVMNTEAFF. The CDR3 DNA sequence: TGTGCCACCAGCAGAGGAGTTATGAACACTGAAGCTTTCTTT.

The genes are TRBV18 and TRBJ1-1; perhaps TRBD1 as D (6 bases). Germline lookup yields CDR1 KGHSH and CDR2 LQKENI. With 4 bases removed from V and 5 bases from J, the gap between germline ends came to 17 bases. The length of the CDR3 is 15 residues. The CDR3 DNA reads TGTGCCAGCTCACGGAACAGGGCGGAGGAGACTGAAGCTTTCTTT. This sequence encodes CASSRNRAEETEAFF.

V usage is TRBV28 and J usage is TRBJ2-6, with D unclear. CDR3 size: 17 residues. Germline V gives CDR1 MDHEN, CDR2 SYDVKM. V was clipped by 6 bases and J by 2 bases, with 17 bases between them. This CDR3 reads CASRPERTPAGANVLTF. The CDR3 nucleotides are TGTGCCAGCAGGCCGGAGAGGACGCCAGCTGGGGCCAACGTCCTGACTTTC.

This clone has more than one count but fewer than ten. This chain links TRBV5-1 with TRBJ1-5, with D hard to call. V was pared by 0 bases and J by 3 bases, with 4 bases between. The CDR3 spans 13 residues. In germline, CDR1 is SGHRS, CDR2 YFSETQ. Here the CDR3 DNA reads TGCGCCAGCAGCTTGGATCTCAATCAGCCCCAGCATTTT. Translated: CASSLDLNQPQHF.

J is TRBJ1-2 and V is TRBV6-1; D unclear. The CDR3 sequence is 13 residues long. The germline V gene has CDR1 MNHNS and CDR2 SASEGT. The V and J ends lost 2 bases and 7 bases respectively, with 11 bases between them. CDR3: CASSESGFGGYTF. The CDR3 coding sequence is TGTGCCAGCAGTGAATCTGGTTTCGGTGGCTACACCTTC.

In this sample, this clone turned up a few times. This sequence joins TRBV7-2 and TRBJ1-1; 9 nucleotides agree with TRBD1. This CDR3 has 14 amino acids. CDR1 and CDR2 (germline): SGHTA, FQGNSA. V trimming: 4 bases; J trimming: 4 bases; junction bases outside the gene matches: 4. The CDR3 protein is CASSSRDRVTEAFF. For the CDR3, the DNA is TGTGCCAGCAGCTCACGGGACAGGGTCACTGAAGCTTTCTTT.

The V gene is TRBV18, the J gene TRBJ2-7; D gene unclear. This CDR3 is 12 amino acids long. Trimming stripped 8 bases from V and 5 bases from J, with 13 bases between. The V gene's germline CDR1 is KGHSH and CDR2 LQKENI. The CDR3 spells CASARALDEQYF. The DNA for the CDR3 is TGTGCCAGCGCACGGGCTCTGGACGAGCAGTACTTC.